In this sample, the clone carrying this TCR beta chain turned up a few times. What it recognizes is unknown. This sample was taken from a study of T cell repertoires in cytomegalovirus infection. Study background: Selected CMV epitopes included recently identified HLA-C-restricted ones as well as well-studied HLA-B-restricted ones. Study conclusions and caveats: HLA-C-restricted CMV clonotypes gave the most frequent clonotype in two of eight donors.

TCRdb redid the calling of the reads with MiXCR, one entry per CDR3 protein. The data contain about half a million distinct CDR3 sequences, roughly 46% of them singletons. This CDR3 has 15 amino acids. Germline-derived CDR1 and CDR2 are SEHNR and FQNEAQ (reference sequence). V was trimmed by 1 base and J by 4 bases, leaving 13 bases between them. The chain joins TRBV7-9 to TRBJ1-1; no definite D call. The clonotype comes from a human donor in good health (CMV status not recorded). Some clones in this sample may be carry-over from other donors' samples. This material consisted of cultured PBMCs, taken from culture after CMV antigen stimulation. The CDR3 DNA sequence: TGTGCCAGCAGCTTAGTGAACGGAGCTGGCACTGAAGCTTTCTTT. Its protein product is CASSLVNGAGTEAFF.